The T cell receptor beta chain under discussion was sequenced for a study of regulatory T cells in long-lasting Graves disease. Time point of the sample: persistent/refractory GD, antithyroid drugs over 5 years with positive TRAb. PBMC-extracted RNA yielded the TCR library. Investigators report Graves' disease was diagnosed under American Thyroid Association guidelines. This clonotype was observed a handful of times. Both iRepertoire HTBI primers and Arm-PCR of CDR3 regions were used to build the TCR beta libraries. Authors' methods: More than 55 TRBV and around 15 TRBJ segments were identified across samples. TCRdb analysed the multiplex PCR reads with MiXCR anew, one entry per CDR3 protein. TCRdb assigned the V and J calls; the authors' analysis was not used. This table has over 650,000 distinct CDR3 sequences, approximately 29% appearing once. The CDR3 has 12 amino acids. Trimming took 1 base from V and 8 from J, leaving 11 bases between them. In germline, CDR1 is DFQATT, CDR2 SNEGSKA (reference sequence).

This chain uses TRBV20-1 with TRBJ1-2; the D is unclear. The receptor was isolated from a female donor with Graves disease. The specimen comprised peripheral blood mononuclear cells (PBMCs), sampled when the disease was refractory, from a patient treated with antithyroid drugs. The CDR3, as DNA: TGCAGTGCTAGAGTGGGAGGTGGAGGCTACACCTTC. As protein: CSARVGGGGYTF.